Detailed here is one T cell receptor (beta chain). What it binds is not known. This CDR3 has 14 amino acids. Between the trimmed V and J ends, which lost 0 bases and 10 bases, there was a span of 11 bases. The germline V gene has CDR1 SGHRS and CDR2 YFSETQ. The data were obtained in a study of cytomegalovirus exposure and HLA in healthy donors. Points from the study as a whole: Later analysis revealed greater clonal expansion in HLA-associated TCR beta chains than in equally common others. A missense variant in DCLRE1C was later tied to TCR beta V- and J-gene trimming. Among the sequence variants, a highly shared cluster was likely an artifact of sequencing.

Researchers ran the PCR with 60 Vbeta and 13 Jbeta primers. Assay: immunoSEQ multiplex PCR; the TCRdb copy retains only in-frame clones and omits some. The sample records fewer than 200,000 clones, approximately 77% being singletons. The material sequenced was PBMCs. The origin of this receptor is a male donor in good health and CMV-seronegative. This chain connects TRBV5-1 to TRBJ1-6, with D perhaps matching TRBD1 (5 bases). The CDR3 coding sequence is TGCGCCAGCAGCTTGGACGGGGGGGAGTCACCCCTCCACTTT. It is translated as CASSLDGGESPLHF.